This passage covers 29 T cell receptor beta chains from one sample sequenced in a study of blood T cell repertoires in COVID-19. Assay: immunoSEQ multiplex PCR; the TCRdb copy retains only in-frame clones and omits some. The data contain approximately 12,000 clones, roughly 73% of them seen just once; the ten biggest clones take up roughly 30%. The sample taken for sequencing was peripheral blood. The receptor source for this set is a human donor in a cohort sampled during active COVID-19.

The V and J genes are TRBV5-5 and TRBJ1-4; no clear D gene. The CDR3 contains 14 residues. Germline loops: CDR1 SGHKS, CDR2 YYEKEE (reference sequence). The germline V and J ends were trimmed by 0 bases and 8 bases, with 11 bases remaining between them. The CDR3 reads CASSLVSAGEKLFF. CDR3 in DNA: TGTGCCAGCAGCTTGGTGTCGGCGGGAGAAAAACTGTTTTTT.

The sample holds a few counts of this clone. The rearrangement links TRBV28 to TRBJ1-6; the D is unclear. CDR1 is MDHEN, CDR2 SYDVKM, per germline. This CDR3 is built from 14 residues. The V and J ends lost 8 bases and 14 bases respectively, with 22 bases between them. In DNA, the CDR3 is TGTGCCAGCGGCGGGGTGGGGAATCGGGTAGCCCTCCACTTT. Translated, it gives CASGGVGNRVALHF.

J is TRBJ1-1 and V is TRBV27; a weak D match, TRBD1 (6 bases). Germline V gene lookup returns CDR1 MNHEY and CDR2 SMNVEV (reference sequence). The V end lost 7 bases, the J end lost 1 base, and 10 bases lay between the germline ends. This CDR3 is built from 13 residues. The CDR3 coding sequence is TGTGCCAGCAAAATACAGGGGAACACTGAAGCTTTCTTT. Translation: CASKIQGNTEAFF.

This rearrangement joins TRBV18 to TRBJ1-1, with 7 bases lining up with TRBD1. Trimming at V came to 2 bases and at J to 5 bases, leaving 2 bases not matched to a gene. CDR3 length: 13 residues. Germline V gene data show CDR1 as KGHSH and CDR2 as LQKENI. The chain's CDR3 is CASSPSGQTEAFF. In DNA form, the CDR3 reads TGTGCCAGCTCACCATCGGGACAGACTGAAGCTTTCTTT.

V gene TRBV5-1 combines with J gene TRBJ2-1; D uncertain. V was shortened by 0 bases and J by 13 bases, with 11 bases between the two germline ends. The CDR3 is 12 amino acids. Germline loops: CDR1 SGHRS, CDR2 YFSETQ. The CDR3 is CASSLARQVQFF. The CDR3, as DNA: TGCGCCAGCAGCTTGGCCAGGCAGGTACAGTTCTTC. Drawing the rest from reference TRBV5-1 and TRBJ2-1, the complete variable domain is KAGVTQTPRYLIKTRGQQVTLSCSPISGHRSVSWYQQTPGQGLQFLFEYFSETQRNKGNFPGRFSGRQFSNSRSEMNVSTLELGDSALYLCASSLARQVQFFGPGTRLTVL.

This chain connects TRBV28 to TRBJ2-5; maybe TRBD2 (5 bases). The germline gives CDR1 MDHEN, CDR2 SYDVKM. Trimming shortened V by 6 bases and J by 5 bases, and 22 bases separated the two germline ends. The CDR3 has 16 residues. CDR3 amino acids: CASRNALRGVMETQYF. CDR3 DNA sequence: TGTGCCAGCAGAAACGCCCTCCGGGGAGTGATGGAGACCCAGTACTTC.

The CDR3 is CASSWTGAASGNTIYF. The CDR3 DNA follows: TGCGCCAGCAGCTGGACAGGGGCCGCCTCTGGAAACACCATATATTTT. V gene TRBV5-1 combines with J gene TRBJ1-3; TRBD1 agrees at 9 bases. This CDR3 contains 16 residues. Germline V gene sequence: CDR1 SGHRS, CDR2 YFSETQ. V was clipped by 3 bases and J by 0 bases; unmatched bases: 4.

The J gene is TRBJ1-6, the V gene TRBV4-1; 8 nucleotides agree with TRBD1. After removal of 6 bases from V and 10 bases from J, the junction contained 11 bases not matched to a gene. This CDR3 spans 15 amino acids. CDR1 MGHRA and CDR2 YSYEKL come from the germline V gene. CDR3 region: CASRSTGEFNSPLHF. CDR3 bases: TGCGCCAGCAGGTCGACAGGGGAGTTTAACTCACCCCTCCACTTT.

J is TRBJ2-2 and V is TRBV18; 9 nucleotides match TRBD1. The length of the CDR3 is 16 residues. Trimming removed 3 bases from V and 5 bases from J; junction bases left unmatched: 7. From germline, CDR1 is KGHSH and CDR2 LQKENI. The CDR3, as DNA: TGTGCCAGCTCACCCGTGGGACAGGGAAGAACCGGGGAGCTGTTTTTT. Its translation is CASSPVGQGRTGELFF.

This clone was seen only once. The chain combines TRBV6-5 with TRBJ1-1; TRBD1 matches at 7 bases. V lost 4 bases and J lost 7; bases outside the gene matches: 15. This CDR3 spans 16 amino acids. In germline, CDR1 is MNHEY, CDR2 SVGAGI. The CDR3 sequence is CASSFVVAGGLGEAFF. CDR3 sequence (DNA): TGTGCCAGCAGTTTCGTGGTGGCAGGGGGGCTTGGTGAAGCTTTCTTT.

The CDR3 spells CASTPGGVRNEQFF. CDR3 DNA sequence: TGTGCCAGCACGCCGGGAGGGGTCCGCAATGAGCAGTTCTTC. V usage is TRBV28 and J usage is TRBJ2-1; 8 bases align to TRBD2. CDR1 and CDR2 (germline): MDHEN, SYDVKM. This CDR3 contains 14 residues. With V trimmed by 7 bases and J by 6 bases, 8 bases remained unmatched. Drawing the rest from reference TRBV28 and TRBJ2-1, the complete variable domain is DVKVTQSSRYLVKRTGEKVFLECVQDMDHENMFWYRQDPGLGLRLIYFSYDVKMKEKGDIPEGYSVSREKKERFSLILESASTNQTSMYLCASTPGGVRNEQFFGPGTRLTVL.

The CDR3 DNA sequence: TGTGCCAGCAGTCGCCGACAGACTAGCACAGATACGCAGTATTTT. Protein product: CASSRRQTSTDTQYF. The rearrangement uses TRBV6-5 and TRBJ2-3; D possibly corresponds to TRBD1 (5 bases). Germline CDR1 and CDR2: MNHEY and SVGAGI. Between the trimmed V and J ends, which lost 5 bases and 0 bases, there was a span of 12 bases. This CDR3 region has 15 residues.

This clone was counted once. The chain employs TRBV7-2 and TRBJ2-5; D perhaps matches TRBD2 (7 bases). The ends were cut back, 2 bases at V and 4 bases at J, with 17 bases in the middle. Germline assignment: CDR1 SGHTA and CDR2 FQGNSA. The length of the CDR3 is 16 residues. The CDR3 sequence is CASSLSRGGQLETQYF. CDR3 nucleotide sequence: TGTGCCAGCAGCTTATCAAGGGGGGGCCAGTTAGAGACCCAGTACTTC.

The table lists this clone with a count of one. This chain connects TRBV6-1 to TRBJ1-1, with D hard to call. Germline V gene data show CDR1 as MNHNS and CDR2 as SASEGT. V was clipped by 0 bases and J by 1 base, with 12 bases between them. CDR3 size: 16 residues. The CDR3 sequence is CASSEAGRRGNTEAFF. In nucleotides, the CDR3 is TGTGCCAGCAGTGAAGCTGGAAGACGCGGGAACACTGAAGCTTTCTTT.

The rearrangement uses TRBV18 and TRBJ2-7, with a possible D match to TRBD1 (5 bases). V lost 4 bases and J lost 2, with 12 bases in between. The CDR3 totals 14 residues. Germline-derived CDR1 and CDR2 are KGHSH and LQKENI. This CDR3 reads CASSLSTVTYEQYF. CDR3 DNA sequence: TGTGCCAGCTCACTCTCGACAGTAACCTACGAGCAGTACTTC.

This chain links TRBV5-1 with TRBJ2-1, with D possibly TRBD2 on 7 matching bases. The germline V and J ends were trimmed by 3 bases and 6 bases, with 19 bases remaining between them. Germline CDR1 is SGHRS and CDR2 is YFSETQ. The CDR3 extends over 16 amino acids. CDR3 sequence: CASSSGRGARSNEQFF. DNA for the CDR3: TGCGCCAGCAGCTCAGGTCGGGGGGCGCGTTCCAATGAGCAGTTCTTC. The full variable domain, with the rest looked up from reference TRBV5-1 and TRBJ2-1, is KAGVTQTPRYLIKTRGQQVTLSCSPISGHRSVSWYQQTPGQGLQFLFEYFSETQRNKGNFPGRFSGRQFSNSRSEMNVSTLELGDSALYLCASSSGRGARSNEQFFGPGTRLTVL.

The chain employs TRBV2 and TRBJ2-7; 7 nucleotides align to TRBD1. After removal of 2 bases from V and 3 bases from J, the junction contained 7 bases not matched to a gene. This CDR3 has 15 amino acids. Germline V gives CDR1 SNHLY, CDR2 FYNNEI. This chain's CDR3 is CASSEYGRGYYEQYF. CDR3 nucleotide sequence: TGTGCCAGCAGTGAATATGGCAGGGGGTACTACGAGCAGTACTTC.

The gene calls are TRBV2 and TRBJ2-7; possible D gene TRBD1, 6 bases. This CDR3 is built from 14 residues. V gave up 6 bases and J gave up 3 bases, with 15 bases separating them. CDR1 is SNHLY, CDR2 FYNNEI, per germline. The CDR3 reads CASSGRDNNYEQYF. The CDR3 bases are TGTGCCAGCAGCGGCCGGGACAATAACTACGAGCAGTACTTC.

The CDR3 coding sequence is TGCGCCAGCATCGGACTAGAAGGCAATGAGCAGTTCTTC. This gives the protein CASIGLEGNEQFF. This rearrangement joins TRBV10-2 to TRBJ2-1; TRBD2 aligns across 7 bases. V lost 7 bases, J lost 6 bases, and 6 bases stayed unmatched. Germline assignment: CDR1 WSHSY and CDR2 SAAADI. The CDR3 is made up of 13 amino acids.

This clone has only a few counts. This chain links TRBV13 with TRBJ2-7, with D possibly being TRBD2 (6 bases). This CDR3 region has 13 residues. Looked up from germline, CDR1 is PRHDT and CDR2 is FYEKMQ (reference sequence). V was shortened by 5 bases and J by 4 bases, with 12 bases between the two germline ends. The CDR3 nucleotides are TGTGCCAGCAGCGCTCCGACTAGTTACGAGCAGTACTTC. It yields the protein CASSAPTSYEQYF. The variable domain in full, completed from reference TRBV13 and TRBJ2-7, reads AAGVIQSPRHLIKEKRETATLKCYPIPRHDTVYWYQQGPGQDPQFLISFYEKMQSDKGSIPDRFSAQQFSDYHSELNMSSLELGDSALYFCASSAPTSYEQYFGPGTRLTVT.

The V and J genes are TRBV7-3 and TRBJ2-1; TRBD1 might be the D (6 bases). The V end was cut by 3 bases, the J end by 8 bases, with 8 bases between. The CDR3 is made up of 12 amino acids. Looked up from germline, CDR1 is SGHTA and CDR2 is FQGTGA. CDR3 DNA sequence: TGTGCCAGCAGCTTCACAGGGTATGAGCAGTTCTTC. Protein product: CASSFTGYEQFF.

This clone turned up a few times. The genes are TRBV7-8 and TRBJ2-7; D gene ambiguous. The CDR3 is 12 amino acids. Per germline, CDR1 SGHVS and CDR2 FQNEAQ. V was cut by 5 bases and J by 7 bases, with 12 bases left in between. The CDR3 here is CASSLSPREQYF. As DNA, the CDR3 is TGTGCCAGCAGCCTGAGCCCTCGGGAGCAGTACTTC. The full variable domain, its missing parts supplied by reference TRBV7-8 and TRBJ2-7, is GAGVSQSPRYKVAKRGQDVALRCDPISGHVSLFWYQQALGQGPEFLTYFQNEAQLDKSGLPSDRFFAERPEGSVSTLKIQRTQQEDSAVYLCASSLSPREQYFGPGTRLTVT.

This clone was recorded once. The chain joins TRBV6-2 or TRBV6-3 to TRBJ2-7; maybe TRBD1 (6 bases). CDR3 size: 13 residues. Deletions cut 5 bases from V and 1 base from J, with 9 bases between. From germline, CDR1 is MNHEY and CDR2 SVGEGT. CDR3 in amino acids: CASSRDTSYEQYF. The CDR3, as DNA: TGTGCCAGCAGTCGGGACACTTCCTACGAGCAGTACTTC.

This chain links TRBV6-4 with TRBJ1-5; no clear D. Trimming cost V 6 bases and J 2 bases, with 11 bases left between them. The CDR3 is 14 residues long. The germline V gene has CDR1 MRHNA and CDR2 SNTAGT. This CDR3 reads CASRWASGNQPQHF. The DNA of the CDR3 is TGTGCCAGCAGGTGGGCGTCTGGCAATCAGCCCCAGCATTTT.

CDR3: CASSQHDRPSYEQYF. Here the CDR3 DNA reads TGTGCCAGCAGCCAACACGACAGGCCCTCCTACGAGCAGTACTTC. The rearrangement joins TRBV7-2 to TRBJ2-7; weak D call: TRBD1 (6 bases). The CDR3 consists of 15 residues. Germline-derived CDR1 and CDR2 are SGHTA and FQGNSA. Trimming left V 5 bases short and J 0 bases short, with 14 bases between.

This clone was observed a handful of times. The chain is built from TRBV2 and TRBJ2-7, with 8 nucleotides matching TRBD2. This CDR3 contains 14 residues. CDR1 SNHLY and CDR2 FYNNEI come from the germline V gene. V lost 4 bases, J lost 3 bases, and 5 bases stayed unmatched. The CDR3 sequence is CASSVQAGDYEQYF. The DNA for the CDR3 is TGTGCCAGCAGTGTTCAAGCGGGAGACTACGAGCAGTACTTC.

The V call is TRBV10-2, the J call TRBJ1-6, with 7 bases lining up with TRBD1. This CDR3 is 15 amino acids long. Looked up from germline, CDR1 is WSHSY and CDR2 is SAAADI. The trim removed 6 bases at V and 4 bases at J, leaving 6 bases unmatched. CDR3 region: CASRGTADYNSPLHF. The DNA of the CDR3 is TGCGCCAGCAGAGGGACAGCGGATTATAATTCACCCCTCCACTTT.

V gene TRBV19 combines with J gene TRBJ1-1, with D perhaps TRBD1 (5 bases). The CDR3 is 14 residues long. With 3 bases removed from V and 1 base from J, the gap between germline ends came to 9 bases. Germline values: CDR1 LNHDA, CDR2 SQIVND (reference sequence). CDR3 loop: CASSIQGPNTEAFF. CDR3 DNA: TGTGCCAGTAGTATTCAGGGCCCGAACACTGAAGCTTTCTTT.

This clone has at least ten counts. The chain carries TRBV11-2 and TRBJ2-5, with D uncertain. The CDR3 loop spans 13 amino acids. Germline assignment: CDR1 SGHAT and CDR2 FQNNGV. The ends were cut back, 5 bases at V and 0 bases at J, with 7 bases in the middle. This chain's CDR3 is CASSPRYQETQYF. In nucleotides, the CDR3 is TGTGCCAGCAGCCCCAGGTACCAAGAGACCCAGTACTTC.